This TCR beta chain was captured in a study of cytomegalovirus exposure and HLA in healthy donors. Study context: According to later analysis, the same platform produced the 110 or so validation and under 700 first-cohort repertoires.

Some clones are missing from TCRdb's copy, which holds only in-frame ones; the method was immunoSEQ multiplex PCR. Among about 200,000 clones, 80% to 90% were seen once, and the ten largest hold 2.9%. The study, taken as a whole, reports: Rarity characterized most TCR sequences, yet some public TCRs appeared in many donors.

A word on this clone: The antigen remains undetermined.

These donors were members of the roughly 120-subject validation cohort, a group separate from the roughly 670-subject first cohort. The CDR3 consists of 15 residues. V shed 2 bases and J 4 bases; nucleotides not matched to a gene: 4. Germline V gene lookup returns CDR1 SGHTA and CDR2 FQGNSA. Source material: PBMCs. This clonotype originated in a woman younger than 30 in good health and CMV-seronegative. This chain links TRBV7-2 with TRBJ2-7, with 11 bases matching TRBD2. In DNA, the CDR3 is TGTGCCAGCAGCTTAACTAGCGGGAGCAGGTACGAGCAGTACTTC. Its translation is CASSLTSGSRYEQYF.